This entry lists 7 T cell receptor beta chains sequenced from one sample in a study of T-cell reconstitution after alpha-beta-depleted transplantation in children. During its preparation, the TCRbeta library received unique molecular identifiers. TCRdb reprocessed the PCR reads via MiXCR and lists one record per CDR3 protein. The sample consists of around 200,000 distinct CDR3 sequences, around 9.6% of them appearing once. This specimen consisted of PBMCs from the stem cell graft donor, obtained from the stem cell graft. All receptors derive from a human donor who donated a stem cell graft to a child with acute lymphoblastic leukemia.

This clonotype was picked up many times. The gene calls are TRBV5-1 and TRBJ1-5; D might be TRBD1 (6 bases). The CDR3 has 15 residues. V lost 4 bases, J lost 4 bases, and 15 bases lay in between. Germline V CDR1 and CDR2: SGHRS, YFSETQ. CDR3 region: CASSPGTHENQPQHF. CDR3 sequence (DNA): TGCGCCAGCAGCCCTGGGACACACGAAAATCAGCCCCAGCATTTT. The variable domain in full, with the rest retrieved from reference TRBV5-1 and TRBJ1-5, is KAGVTQTPRYLIKTRGQQVTLSCSPISGHRSVSWYQQTPGQGLQFLFEYFSETQRNKGNFPGRFSGRQFSNSRSEMNVSTLELGDSALYLCASSPGTHENQPQHFGDGTRLSIL.

This clonotype was detected many times. A read error may be the cause here, since a much bigger clone is one base away. V usage is TRBV7-2 and J usage is TRBJ1-2, with 8 bases matching TRBD1. Germline CDR1 and CDR2: SGHTA and FQGNSA. The CDR3 is 13 residues long. With V trimmed by 3 bases and J by 4 bases, 1 base remained unmatched. This CDR3 reads CASSFTGGYGYTF. The CDR3 region has the DNA TGTGCCAGCAGCTTTACAGGGGGCTATGGCTACACCTTC.

Ten or more counts support this clonotype. The chain is built from TRBV12-3 or TRBV12-4 and TRBJ2-3; 10 positions agree with TRBD2. The CDR3 has 22 amino acids. The V gene end was trimmed by 1 base and the J gene end by 2 bases; junction bases not matched to a gene: 21. The DNA for the CDR3 is TGTGCCAGCAGTTTAGGGCGGCTGGGACTAGCGAAACCTGGGGGCGACACAGATACGCAGTATTTT. Its protein product is CASSLGRLGLAKPGGDTDTQYF.

This clonotype was recorded many times. One junction end does not reproduce the germline sequence, and a read error may be involved. The chain is built from TRBV5-1 and TRBJ2-7; the D is unclear. This CDR3 spans 12 amino acids. Looked up from germline, CDR1 is SGHRS and CDR2 is YFSETQ. This CDR3 is CASSLSSYEQYF. The CDR3 nucleotides read TGTGCCAGCAGCTTGAGCTCCTACGAGCAGTACTTC.

The chain's CDR3 is CASSEDRGLTDTQYF. CDR3 bases: TGCGCCAGCAGCGAGGACAGGGGGCTAACAGATACGCAGTATTTT. The J gene is TRBJ2-3, the V gene TRBV5-1; TRBD1 matches 11 bases. The CDR3 runs to 15 residues. Germline values: CDR1 SGHRS, CDR2 YFSETQ. J gave up 3 bases and V 4 bases, and 4 bases lay outside the gene matches.

The V call is TRBV19, the J call TRBJ1-1; D is ambiguous. Germline loops: CDR1 LNHDA, CDR2 SQIVND (reference sequence). Trimming took off 7 bases at V and 4 bases at J, with 13 bases between the two ends. The CDR3 contains 13 residues. The CDR3 region has the DNA TGTGCCAGTATCCCTCCCGTAGGCACTGAAGCTTTCTTT. Translation gives CASIPPVGTEAFF.

The chain uses TRBV5-1 and TRBJ1-1, with D uncertain. The V end was cut by 4 bases, the J end by 0 bases, with 13 bases between. The CDR3 loop spans 15 amino acids. Germline loops: CDR1 SGHRS, CDR2 YFSETQ. CDR3 sequence: CASSAALQLNTEAFF. As DNA, the CDR3 is TGCGCCAGCAGCGCAGCCCTCCAGCTGAACACTGAAGCTTTCTTT.